This T cell receptor beta chain was documented in a study of blood T cell repertoires in COVID-19. As for the study in general: Samples taken during acute and convalescent COVID-19 were collected in the United States, Italy and Spain. Sources were T cells, B-cell-depleted T cells, or PBMCs; the material itself was cDNA or gDNA.

TCRdb's table, derived via immunoSEQ multiplex PCR, lists solely in-frame clones and lacks some. This sample has roughly 200,000 clones, with 79% found just once. Enrolled during active infection, Seattle patients were then followed longitudinally. The V end was cut by 4 bases, the J end by 0 bases, with 7 bases between. Germline values: CDR1 LGHDT, CDR2 YNNKEL (reference sequence). This CDR3 is built from 15 residues. The specimen was peripheral blood. The V and J genes are TRBV3-1 (or the pseudogene TRBV3-2) and TRBJ2-6; the D is unclear. The sequence came from a woman between 40 and 55 years old with COVID-19, enrolled during active disease. CDR3 loop: CASSLRNSGANVLTF. DNA for the CDR3: TGTGCCAGCAGCCTCAGGAACTCTGGGGCCAACGTCCTGACTTTC.